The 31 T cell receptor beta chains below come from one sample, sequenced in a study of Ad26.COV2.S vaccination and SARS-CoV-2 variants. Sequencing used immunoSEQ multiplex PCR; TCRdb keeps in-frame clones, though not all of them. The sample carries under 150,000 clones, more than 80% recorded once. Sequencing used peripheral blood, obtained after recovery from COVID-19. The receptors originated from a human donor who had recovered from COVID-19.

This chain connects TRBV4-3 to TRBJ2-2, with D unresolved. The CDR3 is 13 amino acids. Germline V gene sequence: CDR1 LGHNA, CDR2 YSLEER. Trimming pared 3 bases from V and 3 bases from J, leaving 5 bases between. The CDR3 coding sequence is TGCGCCAGCAGCCATGGCGACACCGGGGAGCTGTTTTTT. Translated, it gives CASSHGDTGELFF.

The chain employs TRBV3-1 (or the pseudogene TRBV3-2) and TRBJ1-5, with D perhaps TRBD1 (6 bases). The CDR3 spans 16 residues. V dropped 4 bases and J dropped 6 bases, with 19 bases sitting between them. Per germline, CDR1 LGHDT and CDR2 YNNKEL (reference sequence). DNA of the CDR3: TGTGCCAGCAGCCTCAACTCAGGGGCGCCGGCTCAGCCCCAGCATTTT. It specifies CASSLNSGAPAQPQHF.

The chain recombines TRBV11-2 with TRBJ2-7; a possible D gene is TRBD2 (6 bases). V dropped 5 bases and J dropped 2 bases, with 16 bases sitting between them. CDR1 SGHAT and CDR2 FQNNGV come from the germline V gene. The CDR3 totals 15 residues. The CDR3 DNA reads TGTGCCAGCAGCGACCCCGGGGGATGGCCCTACGAGCAGTACTTC. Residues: CASSDPGGWPYEQYF.

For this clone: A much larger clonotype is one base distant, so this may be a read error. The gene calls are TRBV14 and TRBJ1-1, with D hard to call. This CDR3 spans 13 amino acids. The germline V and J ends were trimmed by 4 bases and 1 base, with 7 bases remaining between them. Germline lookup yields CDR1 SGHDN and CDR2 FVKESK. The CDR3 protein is CASSRTANTEAFF. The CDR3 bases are TGTGCCAGCAGCCGTACAGCGAACACTGAAGCTTTCTTT. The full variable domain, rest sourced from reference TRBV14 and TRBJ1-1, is EAGVTQFPSHSVIEKGQTVTLRCDPISGHDNLYWYRRVMGKEIKFLLHFVKESKQDESGMPNNRFLAERTGGTYSTLKVQPAELEDSGVYFCASSRTANTEAFFGQGTRLTVV.

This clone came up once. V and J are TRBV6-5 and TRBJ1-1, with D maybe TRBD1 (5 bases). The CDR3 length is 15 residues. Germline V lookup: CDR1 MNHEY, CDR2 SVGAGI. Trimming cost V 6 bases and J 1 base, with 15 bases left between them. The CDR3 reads CASRTTVGTNTEAFF. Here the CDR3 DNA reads TGTGCCAGCAGGACGACAGTCGGGACGAACACTGAAGCTTTCTTT.

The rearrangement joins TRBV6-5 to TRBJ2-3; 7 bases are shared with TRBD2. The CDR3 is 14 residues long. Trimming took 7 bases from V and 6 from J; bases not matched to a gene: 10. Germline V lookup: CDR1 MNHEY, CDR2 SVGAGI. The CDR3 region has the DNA TGTGCCAGCAAAAGGACTAGAAGGTTGGATACGCAGTATTTT. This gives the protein CASKRTRRLDTQYF.

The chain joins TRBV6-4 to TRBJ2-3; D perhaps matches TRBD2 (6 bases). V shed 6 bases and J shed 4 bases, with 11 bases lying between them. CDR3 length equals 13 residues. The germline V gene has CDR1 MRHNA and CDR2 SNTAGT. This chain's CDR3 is CASSSTGADTQYF. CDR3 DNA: TGTGCCAGCAGCTCTACGGGGGCAGATACGCAGTATTTT.

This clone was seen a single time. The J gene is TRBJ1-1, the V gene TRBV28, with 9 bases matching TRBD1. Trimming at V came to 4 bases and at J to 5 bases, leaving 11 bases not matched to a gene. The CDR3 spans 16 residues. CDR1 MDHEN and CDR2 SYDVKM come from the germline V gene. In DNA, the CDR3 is TGTGCCAGCAGTTCGCCGAAGGGACAGGGAAAAACTGAAGCTTTCTTT. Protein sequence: CASSSPKGQGKTEAFF.

This CDR3 is CASSQKGTAYEQYF. The CDR3 DNA reads TGTGCCAGCAGCCAGAAGGGGACAGCCTACGAGCAGTACTTC. This chain links TRBV3-1 (or the pseudogene TRBV3-2) with TRBJ2-5; 7 positions agree with TRBD1. The closer fit of TRBJ2-7 to the DNA end suggests the J call may be wrong. CDR1 LGHDT and CDR2 YNNKEL come from the germline V gene (reference sequence). This CDR3 is 14 amino acids long.

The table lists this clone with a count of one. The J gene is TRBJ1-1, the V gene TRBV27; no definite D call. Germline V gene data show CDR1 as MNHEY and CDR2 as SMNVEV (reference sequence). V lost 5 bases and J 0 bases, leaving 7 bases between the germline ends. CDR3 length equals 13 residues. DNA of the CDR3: TGTGCCAGCAGTGCGAGTGTGAACACTGAAGCTTTCTTT. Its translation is CASSASVNTEAFF.

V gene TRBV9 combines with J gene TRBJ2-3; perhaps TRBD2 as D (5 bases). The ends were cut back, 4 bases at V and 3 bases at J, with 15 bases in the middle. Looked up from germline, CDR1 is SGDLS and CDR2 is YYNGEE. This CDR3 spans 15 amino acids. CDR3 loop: CASSPRSSITDTQYF. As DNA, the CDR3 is TGTGCCAGCAGCCCTCGATCTAGCATTACAGATACGCAGTATTTT.

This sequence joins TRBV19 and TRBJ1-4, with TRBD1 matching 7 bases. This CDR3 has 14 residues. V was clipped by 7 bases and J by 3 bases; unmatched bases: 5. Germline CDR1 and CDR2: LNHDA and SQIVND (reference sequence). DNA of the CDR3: TGTGCCAGTAAACAGGGGTTGGCTAATGAAAAACTGTTTTTT. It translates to CASKQGLANEKLFF. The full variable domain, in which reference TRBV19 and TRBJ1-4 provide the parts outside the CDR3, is DGGITQSPKYLFRKEGQNVTLSCEQNLNHDAMYWYRQDPGQGLRLIYYSQIVNDFQKGDIAEGYSVSREKKESFPLTVTSAQKNPTAFYLCASKQGLANEKLFFGSGTQLSVL.

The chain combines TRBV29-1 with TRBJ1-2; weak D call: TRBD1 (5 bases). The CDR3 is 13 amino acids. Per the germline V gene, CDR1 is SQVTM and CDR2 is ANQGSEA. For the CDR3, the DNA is TGCATCGGGGGTGACAGTGAGGACTATGGCTACACCTTC. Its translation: CIGGDSEDYGYTF. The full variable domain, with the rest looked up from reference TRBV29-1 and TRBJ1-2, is SAVISQKPSRDICQRGTSLTIQCQVDSQVTMMFWYRQQPGQSLTLIATANQGSEATYESGFVIDKFPISRPNLTFSTLTVSNMSPEDSSIYLCIGGDSEDYGYTFGSGTRLTVV.

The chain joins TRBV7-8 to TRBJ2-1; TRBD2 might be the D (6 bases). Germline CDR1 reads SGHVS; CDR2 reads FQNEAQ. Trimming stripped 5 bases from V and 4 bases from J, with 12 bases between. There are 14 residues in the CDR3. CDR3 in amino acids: CASSRGEVYNEQFF. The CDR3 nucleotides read TGTGCCAGCAGCCGAGGGGAGGTATACAATGAGCAGTTCTTC.

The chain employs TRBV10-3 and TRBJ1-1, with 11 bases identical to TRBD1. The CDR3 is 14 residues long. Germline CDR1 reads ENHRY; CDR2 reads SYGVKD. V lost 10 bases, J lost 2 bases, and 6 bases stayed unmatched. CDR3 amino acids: CATRTGGENTEAFF. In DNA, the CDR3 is TGTGCCACCCGGACAGGGGGCGAAAACACTGAAGCTTTCTTT.

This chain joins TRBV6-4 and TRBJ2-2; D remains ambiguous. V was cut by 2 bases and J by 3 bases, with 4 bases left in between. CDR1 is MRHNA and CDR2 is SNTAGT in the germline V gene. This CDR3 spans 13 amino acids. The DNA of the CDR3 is TGTGCCAGCAGTGACAGGGACACCGGGGAGCTGTTTTTT. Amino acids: CASSDRDTGELFF.

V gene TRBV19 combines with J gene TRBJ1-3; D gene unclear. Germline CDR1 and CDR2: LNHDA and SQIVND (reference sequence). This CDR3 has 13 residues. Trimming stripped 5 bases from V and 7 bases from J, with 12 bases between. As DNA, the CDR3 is TGTGCCAGTAGTGACCTAACGGGGAACACCATATATTTT. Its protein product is CASSDLTGNTIYF.

CDR3 in amino acids: CASSFGGPTGAEKLFF. The CDR3 DNA sequence: TGCGCCAGCAGCTTCGGGGGCCCTACAGGGGCTGAAAAACTGTTTTTT. The chain is built from TRBV5-1 and TRBJ1-4, with 7 nucleotides matching TRBD1. The CDR3 spans 16 residues. The trim removed 2 bases at V and 7 bases at J, leaving 11 bases unmatched. CDR1 and CDR2 (germline): SGHRS, YFSETQ.

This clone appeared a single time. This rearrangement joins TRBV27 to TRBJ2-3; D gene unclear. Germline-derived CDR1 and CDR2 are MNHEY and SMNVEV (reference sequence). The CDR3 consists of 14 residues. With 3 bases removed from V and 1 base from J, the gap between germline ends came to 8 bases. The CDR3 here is CASSFSGGTDTQYF. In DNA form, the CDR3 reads TGTGCCAGCAGTTTCAGTGGGGGCACAGATACGCAGTATTTT.

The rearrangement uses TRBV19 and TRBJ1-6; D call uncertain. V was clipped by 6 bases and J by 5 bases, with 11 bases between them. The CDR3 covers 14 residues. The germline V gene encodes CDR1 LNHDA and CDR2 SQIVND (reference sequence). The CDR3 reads CASRSIDNNSPLHF. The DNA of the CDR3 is TGTGCCAGTAGAAGTATTGACAATAATTCACCCCTCCACTTT.

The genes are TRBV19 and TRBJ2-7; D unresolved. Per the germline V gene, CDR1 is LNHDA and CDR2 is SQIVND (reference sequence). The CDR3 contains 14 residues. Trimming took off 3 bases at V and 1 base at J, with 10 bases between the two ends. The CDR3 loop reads CASSIAHHSYEQYF. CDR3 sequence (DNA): TGTGCCAGTAGTATCGCCCACCATTCCTACGAGCAGTACTTC.

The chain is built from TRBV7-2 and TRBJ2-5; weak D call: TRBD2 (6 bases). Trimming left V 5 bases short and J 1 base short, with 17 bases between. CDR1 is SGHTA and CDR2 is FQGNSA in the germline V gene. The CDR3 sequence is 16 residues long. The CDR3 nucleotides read TGTGCCAGCAGCCCAATGGGGGGTAGAGGCCAAGAGACCCAGTACTTC. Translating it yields CASSPMGGRGQETQYF.

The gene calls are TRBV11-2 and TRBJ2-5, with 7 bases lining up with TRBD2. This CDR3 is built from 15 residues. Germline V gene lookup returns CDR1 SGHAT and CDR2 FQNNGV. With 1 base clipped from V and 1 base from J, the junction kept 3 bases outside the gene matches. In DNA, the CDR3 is TGTGCCAGCAGCTTAGGGGGGGGAATCCAAGAGACCCAGTACTTC. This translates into CASSLGGGIQETQYF.

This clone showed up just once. The CDR3 bases are TGTGCCAGCAGCCCCCCGGGACTAGGGAGGGCAGATACGCAGTATTTT. Translating it yields CASSPPGLGRADTQYF. The chain has TRBV7-2 and TRBJ2-3, with TRBD2 matching 8 bases. The length of the CDR3 is 16 residues. J was trimmed by 4 bases and V by 5 bases; bases with no gene match: 11. Germline V gives CDR1 SGHTA, CDR2 FQGNSA.

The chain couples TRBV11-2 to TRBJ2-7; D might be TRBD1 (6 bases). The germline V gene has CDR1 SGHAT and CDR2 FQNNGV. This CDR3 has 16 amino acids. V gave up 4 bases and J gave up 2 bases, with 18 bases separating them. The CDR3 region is CASSSRGGHNTYEQYF. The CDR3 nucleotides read TGTGCCAGCAGCTCACGAGGGGGACATAATACCTACGAGCAGTACTTC.

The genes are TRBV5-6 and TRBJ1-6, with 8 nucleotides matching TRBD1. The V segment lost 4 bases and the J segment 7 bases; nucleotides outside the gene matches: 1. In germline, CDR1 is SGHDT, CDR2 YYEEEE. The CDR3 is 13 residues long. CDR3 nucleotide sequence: TGTGCCAGCAGCAACAGGGGGAATTCACCCCTCCACTTT. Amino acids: CASSNRGNSPLHF. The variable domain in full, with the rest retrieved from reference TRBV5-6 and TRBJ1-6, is DAGVTQSPTHLIKTRGQQVTLRCSPKSGHDTVSWYQQALGQGPQFIFQYYEEEERQRGNFPDRFSGHQFPNYSSELNVNALLLGDSALYLCASSNRGNSPLHFGNGTRLTVT.

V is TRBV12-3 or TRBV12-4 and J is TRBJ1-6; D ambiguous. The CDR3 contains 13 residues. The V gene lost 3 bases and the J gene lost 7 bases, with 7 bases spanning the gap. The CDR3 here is CASSFEPNSPLHF. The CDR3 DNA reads TGTGCCAGCAGTTTCGAACCAAATTCACCCCTCCACTTT.

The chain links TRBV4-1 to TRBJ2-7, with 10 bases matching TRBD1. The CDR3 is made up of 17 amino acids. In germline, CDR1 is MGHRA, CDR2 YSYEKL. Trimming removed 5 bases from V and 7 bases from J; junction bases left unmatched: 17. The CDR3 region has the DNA TGCGCCAGCAGCTCAGGAATATTGAGACAGGGGGCTGAAGAGCAGTACTTC. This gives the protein CASSSGILRQGAEEQYF.

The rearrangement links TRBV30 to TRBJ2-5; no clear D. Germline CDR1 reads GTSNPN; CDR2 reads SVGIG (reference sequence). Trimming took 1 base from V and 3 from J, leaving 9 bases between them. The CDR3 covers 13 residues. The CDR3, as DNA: TGTGCCTGGAGTGGATCCGCAAAAGAGACCCAGTACTTC. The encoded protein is CAWSGSAKETQYF.

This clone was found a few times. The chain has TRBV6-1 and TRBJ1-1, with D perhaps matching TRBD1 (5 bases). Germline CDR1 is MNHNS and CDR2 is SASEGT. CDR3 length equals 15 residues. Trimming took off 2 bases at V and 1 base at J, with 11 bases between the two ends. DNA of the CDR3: TGTGCCAGCAGTGAAAATGACAGAGCGAACACTGAAGCTTTCTTT. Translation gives CASSENDRANTEAFF.

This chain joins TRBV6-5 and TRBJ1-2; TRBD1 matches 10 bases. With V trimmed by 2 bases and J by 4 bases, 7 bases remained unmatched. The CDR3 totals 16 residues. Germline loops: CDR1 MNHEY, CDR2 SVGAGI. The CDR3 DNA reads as TGTGCCAGCAGTTACGTACGGACAGGGGGGGGCTATGGCTACACCTTC. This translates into CASSYVRTGGGYGYTF.